This T cell receptor (beta chain) stems from a study of shared clonotypes between healthy human individuals. Notes on the study in general: Generally, estimated richness proved larger in naive subsets than it did in memory subsets. Unshared clonotypes carried lower generation probabilities than those common to all four donors. Shared clonotypes: approximately 5% naive CD4, about 3.5% naive CD8, around 2.4% memory CD4, around 0.4% memory CD8.

To note about this clone: The antigen remains undetermined.

The CDR3 is 14 amino acids. Looked up from germline, CDR1 is MNHNS and CDR2 is SASEGT. V trimming: 9 bases; J trimming: 2 bases; junction bases outside the gene matches: 7. The DNA input per sorted-subset replicate PCR was around 200 ng, corresponding to roughly 31,000 T cell genomes. Profiling relied on immunoSEQ multiplex PCR, and the TCRdb table lists in-frame clones only, not all of them. The repertoire holds under 2,000,000 clones, with roughly 94% as singletons. Naive CD8 cells lacked CD45RO, underwent positive selection for CCR7 and left out terminally differentiated effector memory CD45RA+ cells.

This TCR was sampled from a man between 18 and 35 years old in good health. The sample was naive CD8+ T cells sorted from blood. The gene calls are TRBV6-1 and TRBJ2-7, with 10 bases identical to TRBD1. CDR3 sequence (DNA): TGTGCCAGTACCGAGGACAGGGGGGCCTACGAGCAGTACTTC. It encodes CASTEDRGAYEQYF.